This T cell receptor (beta chain) was recorded in a study of sequential checkpoint blockade in melanoma. For the study at large: Maintenance nivolumab came after either treatment sequence. Overall study results and limits: In arm A, pretreatment tumor clonality was associated with response.

This clone ranks as medium-sized. The antigen is undetermined. Treatment described: randomized to nivolumab then ipilimumab (arm A) or the reverse (arm B). Sequenced by immunoSEQ multiplex PCR; TCRdb stores in-frame clones only, minus some. The table has roughly 8,500 clones, roughly 25% seen once. The germline V gene encodes CDR1 SGHNT and CDR2 YENEEA. This CDR3 contains 14 residues. With 5 bases removed from V and 6 bases from J, the gap between germline ends came to 17 bases. This chain uses TRBV11-3 with TRBJ2-7, with D possibly TRBD1 on 6 matching bases. The source material was tumor tissue (inferred from file names), sampled from a patient given nivolumab and ipilimumab in sequence. The TCR sequence derives from a human donor with melanoma. The CDR3 bases are TGTGCCAGCAGCATGACAGGAATCGATTCCGAGCAGTACTTC. Amino acids: CASSMTGIDSEQYF.